The 9 T cell receptor beta chains in this list originate from one sample, sequenced in a study of CD8+ T cells in alopecia areata. As the sequencing template, cDNA was produced by extracting RNA and reverse transcribing it. Clones were read by immunoSEQ multiplex PCR, and TCRdb kept only the in-frame ones, dropping some. The sample lists fewer than 250,000 clones, 64% occurring once. Treatment indicated: oral pan-JAK inhibitor, 5-10 mg twice daily. The sequencing here drew on CD4+ T cells sorted from blood, taken at week 4, from a patient treated with tofacitinib. The receptors were gathered from a human donor with alopecia areata.

V is TRBV4-1 and J is TRBJ2-1; TRBD2 matches 12 bases. V was pared by 4 bases and J by 2 bases, with 15 bases of the junction left unmatched. Per germline, CDR1 MGHRA and CDR2 YSYEKL. This CDR3 has 20 amino acids. This CDR3 is CASSRPRLAGDASPYNEQFF. The CDR3, as DNA: TGCGCCAGCAGCCGGCCTAGACTAGCGGGGGACGCCTCCCCCTACAATGAGCAGTTCTTC.

The chain has TRBV29-1 and TRBJ2-7; 11 positions match TRBD1. Germline V gives CDR1 SQVTM, CDR2 ANQGSEA. V was clipped by 6 bases and J by 4 bases; unmatched bases: 8. This CDR3 region has 14 residues. Here the CDR3 DNA reads TGCAGCGTCCCAAGGACAGGGGGCGGGTACGAGCAGTACTTC. It translates to CSVPRTGGGYEQYF.

Concerning this clone: The junction differs from germline at one of its ends, possibly a read error. The chain has TRBV7-7 and TRBJ2-3, with 11 nucleotides matching TRBD2. The CDR3 totals 15 residues. Germline values: CDR1 SSHAT, CDR2 FNYEAQ (reference sequence). CDR3 protein: CASSMGLAETDTQYF. The DNA of the CDR3 is TGTGCTAGCAGCATGGGACTAGCGGAAACAGATACGCAGTATTTT.

V is TRBV6-6 and J is TRBJ1-2; D ambiguous. Germline loops: CDR1 MNHNY, CDR2 SVGAGI (reference sequence). The length of the CDR3 is 14 residues. Trimming removed 6 bases at V and 4 bases at J, with 15 bases between. The CDR3 DNA is TGTGCCAGCAGCTCCACGGACGGCTCCTATGGCTACACCTTC. Its translation is CASSSTDGSYGYTF.

The chain recombines TRBV21-1 with TRBJ1-1. TRBV21-1 is shown as a pseudogene. The CDR3 is 14 amino acids. The CDR3, as DNA: TGTGCCAGCAGCAAAGGCAGGGACAACACTGAAGCTTTCTTT. It encodes CASSKGRDNTEAFF.

This clone has a handful of counts. V usage is TRBV11-3 and J usage is TRBJ1-1; D not certain. Germline loops: CDR1 SGHNT, CDR2 YENEEA. V lost 0 bases to trimming and J lost 2 bases, with 7 bases between them. The CDR3 contains 14 residues. CDR3 coding DNA: TGTGCCAGCAGCTTAGATGTGGACAACACTGAAGCTTTCTTT. Its protein product is CASSLDVDNTEAFF.

This clone was observed a few times. V is TRBV19 and J is TRBJ1-5; D not certain. In germline, CDR1 is LNHDA, CDR2 SQIVND (reference sequence). Trimming removed 7 bases at V and 3 bases at J, with 10 bases between. CDR3 length: 13 amino acids. This CDR3 reads CASTFSSNQPQHF. CDR3 sequence (DNA): TGTGCCAGTACCTTCAGCTCCAATCAGCCCCAGCATTTT.

This clone has ten or more counts. V is TRBV14 and J is TRBJ2-2, with D hard to call. From germline, CDR1 is SGHDN and CDR2 FVKESK. This CDR3 has 14 residues. The V end lost 4 bases, the J end lost 4 bases, and 10 bases lay between the germline ends. The CDR3 DNA reads as TGTGCCAGCAGCCCAAAAAGCCCCACCGGGGAGCTGTTTTTT. This encodes CASSPKSPTGELFF.

The chain links TRBV11-3 to TRBJ2-3, with TRBD2 as a possible D gene (6 bases). V lost 1 base and J 4 bases, leaving 15 bases between the germline ends. CDR3 size: 16 residues. CDR1 is SGHNT and CDR2 is YENEEA in the germline V gene. The CDR3 coding sequence is TGTGCCAGCAGCTTAGGTGGCTGGGGGGAGTCAGATACGCAGTATTTT. This sequence encodes CASSLGGWGESDTQYF.